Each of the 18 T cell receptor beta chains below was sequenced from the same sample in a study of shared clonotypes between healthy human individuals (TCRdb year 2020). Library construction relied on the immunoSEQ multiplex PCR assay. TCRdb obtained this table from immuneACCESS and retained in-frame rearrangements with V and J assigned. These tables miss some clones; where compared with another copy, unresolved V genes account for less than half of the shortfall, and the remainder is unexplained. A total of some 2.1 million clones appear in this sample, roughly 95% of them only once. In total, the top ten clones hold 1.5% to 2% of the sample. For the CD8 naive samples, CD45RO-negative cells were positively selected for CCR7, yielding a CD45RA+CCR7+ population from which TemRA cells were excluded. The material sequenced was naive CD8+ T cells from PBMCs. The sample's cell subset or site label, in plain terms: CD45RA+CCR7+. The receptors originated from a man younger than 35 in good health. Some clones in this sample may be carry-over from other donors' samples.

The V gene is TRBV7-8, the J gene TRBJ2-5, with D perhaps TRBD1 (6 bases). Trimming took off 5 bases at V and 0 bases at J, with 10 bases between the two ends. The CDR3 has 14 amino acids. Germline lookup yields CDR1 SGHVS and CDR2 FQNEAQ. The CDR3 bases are TGTGCCAGCAGCCTACAGGGAAACCAAGAGACCCAGTACTTC. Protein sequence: CASSLQGNQETQYF.

The CDR3 nucleotides read TGCGCCAGCAGCCAAGATGCGGGTGCGGGAGTCGGAGGGACCCAGTACTTC. It specifies CASSQDAGAGVGGTQYF. This chain uses TRBV4-3 with TRBJ2-5; 7 positions match TRBD2. CDR3 length: 17 residues. Germline values: CDR1 LGHNA, CDR2 YSLEER. V lost 0 bases to trimming and J lost 7 bases; unmatched junction nucleotides: 14.

The CDR3 reads CASSFLPGTDTEAFF. The CDR3 region has the DNA TGTGCCAGCAGTTTCCTACCCGGGACTGACACTGAAGCTTTCTTT. The genes are TRBV27 and TRBJ1-1; D possibly corresponds to TRBD1 (5 bases). CDR1 MNHEY and CDR2 SMNVEV come from the germline V gene (reference sequence). Trimming left V 3 bases short and J 3 bases short, with 14 bases between. CDR3 length equals 15 residues.

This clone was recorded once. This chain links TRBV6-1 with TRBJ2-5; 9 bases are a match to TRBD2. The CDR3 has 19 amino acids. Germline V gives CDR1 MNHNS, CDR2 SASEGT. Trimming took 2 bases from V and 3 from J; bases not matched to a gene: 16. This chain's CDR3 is CASSEKWISAGGGEETQYF. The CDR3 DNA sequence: TGTGCCAGCAGTGAAAAATGGATCTCCGCGGGAGGGGGAGAAGAGACCCAGTACTTC.

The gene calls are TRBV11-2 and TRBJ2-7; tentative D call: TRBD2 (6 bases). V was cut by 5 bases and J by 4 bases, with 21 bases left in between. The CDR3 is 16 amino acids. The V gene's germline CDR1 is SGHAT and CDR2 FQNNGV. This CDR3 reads CASSPMGGEATYEQYF. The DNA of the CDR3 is TGTGCCAGCAGCCCGATGGGCGGGGAGGCCACGTACGAGCAGTACTTC.

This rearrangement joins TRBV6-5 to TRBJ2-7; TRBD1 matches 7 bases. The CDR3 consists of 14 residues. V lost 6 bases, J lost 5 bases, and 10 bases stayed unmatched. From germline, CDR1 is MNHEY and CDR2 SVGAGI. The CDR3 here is CASSPSTGNHEQYF. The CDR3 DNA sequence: TGTGCCAGCAGCCCTTCGACAGGGAACCACGAGCAGTACTTC.

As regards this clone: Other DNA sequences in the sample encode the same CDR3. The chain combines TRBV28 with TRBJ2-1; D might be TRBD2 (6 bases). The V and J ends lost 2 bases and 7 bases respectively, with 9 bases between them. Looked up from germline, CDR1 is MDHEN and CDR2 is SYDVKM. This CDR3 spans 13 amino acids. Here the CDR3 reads CASSLLARNEQFF. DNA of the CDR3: TGTGCCAGCAGTTTACTAGCGAGGAATGAGCAGTTCTTC.

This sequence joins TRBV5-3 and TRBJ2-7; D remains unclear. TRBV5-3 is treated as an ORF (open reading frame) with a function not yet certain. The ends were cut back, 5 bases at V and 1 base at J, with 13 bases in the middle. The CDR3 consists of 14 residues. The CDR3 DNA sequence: TGTGCCAGAAGGGTAAACAGTTGGTCCTACGAGCAGTACTTC. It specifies CARRVNSWSYEQYF.

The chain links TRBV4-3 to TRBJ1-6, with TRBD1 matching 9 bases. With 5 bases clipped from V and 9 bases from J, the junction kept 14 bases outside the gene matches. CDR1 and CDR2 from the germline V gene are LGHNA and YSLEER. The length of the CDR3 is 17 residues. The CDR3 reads CASSTLITGTGLSPLHF. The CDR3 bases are TGCGCCAGCAGCACCCTAATAACCGGGACAGGGCTTTCACCCCTCCACTTT.

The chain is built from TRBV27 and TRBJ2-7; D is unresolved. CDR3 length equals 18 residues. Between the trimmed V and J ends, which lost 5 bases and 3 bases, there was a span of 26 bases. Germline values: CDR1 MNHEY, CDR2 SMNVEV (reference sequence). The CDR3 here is CASSLGGLDDEEYYEQYF. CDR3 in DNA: TGTGCCAGCAGTCTAGGCGGTCTTGACGATGAAGAATACTACGAGCAGTACTTC.

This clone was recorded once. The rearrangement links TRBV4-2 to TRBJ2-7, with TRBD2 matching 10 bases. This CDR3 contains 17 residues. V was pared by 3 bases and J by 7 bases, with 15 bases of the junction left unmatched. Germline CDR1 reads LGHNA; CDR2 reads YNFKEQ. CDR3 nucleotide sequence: TGTGCCAGCAGCCATTCCCCGGCTAGCGGGGGCCCGGGGGAGCAGTACTTC. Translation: CASSHSPASGGPGEQYF.

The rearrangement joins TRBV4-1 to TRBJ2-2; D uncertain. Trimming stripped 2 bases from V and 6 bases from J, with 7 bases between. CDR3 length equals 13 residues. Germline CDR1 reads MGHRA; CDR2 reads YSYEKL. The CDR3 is CASSQRPAGELFF. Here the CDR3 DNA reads TGCGCCAGCAGCCAAAGGCCTGCCGGGGAGCTGTTTTTT.

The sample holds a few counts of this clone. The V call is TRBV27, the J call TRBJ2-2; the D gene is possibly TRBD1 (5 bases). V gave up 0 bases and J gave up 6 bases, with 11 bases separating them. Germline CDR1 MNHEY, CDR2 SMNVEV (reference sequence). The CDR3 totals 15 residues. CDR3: CASSLSRRAAGELFF. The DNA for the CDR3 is TGTGCCAGCAGTTTATCGCGCAGGGCGGCCGGGGAGCTGTTTTTT.

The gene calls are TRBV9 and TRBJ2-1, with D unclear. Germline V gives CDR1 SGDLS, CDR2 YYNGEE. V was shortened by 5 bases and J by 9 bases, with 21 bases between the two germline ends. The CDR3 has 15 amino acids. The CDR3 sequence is CASSSLDMGYGEQFF. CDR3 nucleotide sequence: TGTGCCAGCAGTTCATTGGATATGGGGTACGGTGAGCAGTTCTTC.

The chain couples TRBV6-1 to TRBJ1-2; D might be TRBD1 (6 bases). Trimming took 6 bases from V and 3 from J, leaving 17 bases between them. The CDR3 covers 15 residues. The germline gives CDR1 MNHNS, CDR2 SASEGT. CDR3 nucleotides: TGTGCCAGCAGAGGAATTACAGGGTGGGACTATGGCTACACCTTC. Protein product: CASRGITGWDYGYTF.

The chain's CDR3 is CASSLGVGYSNQPQHF. The DNA for the CDR3 is TGTGCCAGCAGTTTAGGGGTAGGGTATAGCAATCAGCCCCAGCATTTT. This chain links TRBV28 with TRBJ1-5; D not resolved. CDR3 length: 16 amino acids. The germline gives CDR1 MDHEN, CDR2 SYDVKM. V gave up 2 bases and J gave up 0 bases, with 11 bases separating them.

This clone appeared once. The CDR3 DNA reads as TGTGCCAGCAGCTTCGGGGGGTCGGCGGACGAGCAGTACTTC. Translation: CASSFGGSADEQYF. The rearrangement uses TRBV11-2 and TRBJ2-7, with 7 bases lining up with TRBD2. Unmatched junction bases numbered 7, after V lost 3 bases and J lost 5 bases. The CDR3 runs 14 residues. CDR1 is SGHAT, CDR2 FQNNGV, per germline.

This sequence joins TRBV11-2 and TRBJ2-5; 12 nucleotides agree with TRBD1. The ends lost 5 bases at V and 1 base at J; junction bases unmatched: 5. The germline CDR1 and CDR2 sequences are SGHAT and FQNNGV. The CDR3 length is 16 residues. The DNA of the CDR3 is TGTGCCAGCAGCCCGGGACAGGGGGCGCCCCAAGAGACCCAGTACTTC. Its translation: CASSPGQGAPQETQYF. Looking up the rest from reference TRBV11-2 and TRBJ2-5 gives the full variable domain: EAGVAQSPRYKIIEKRQSVAFWCNPISGHATLYWYQQILGQGPKLLIQFQNNGVVDDSQLPKDRFSAERLKGVDSTLKIQPAKLEDSAVYLCASSPGQGAPQETQYFGPGTRLLVL.